This section outlines one TCR beta chain sequence together with its context. What it binds is unknown. The PCR had 60 Vbeta and 13 Jbeta primers. The table came from immunoSEQ multiplex PCR; TCRdb's copy has only in-frame clones and leaves some out. The table has some 130,000 clones, roughly 80% seen once. The record originates from a study of cytomegalovirus exposure and HLA in healthy donors. Points from the study as a whole: In an earlier analysis, productive rearrangement rates for most beta V segments clustered near 87% or 30%. The listing of some 170 TCR beta chains classed them as cytomegalovirus-associated.

Germline trimming cut 3 bases from V and 4 bases from J; bases unmatched to any gene: 3. The germline V gene encodes CDR1 SGHDT and CDR2 YYEEEE. This CDR3 contains 15 residues. The source of this sequence is a male donor in good health and CMV-seronegative. The sample taken for sequencing was PBMCs. The rearrangement links TRBV5-6 to TRBJ2-1, with TRBD2 matching over 11 bases. CDR3 nucleotides: TGTGCCAGCAGCTCGGGACTAGCGGTTTACAATGAGCAGTTCTTC. This codes for CASSSGLAVYNEQFF. Full variable domain (remainder filled in from reference TRBV5-6 and TRBJ2-1): DAGVTQSPTHLIKTRGQQVTLRCSPKSGHDTVSWYQQALGQGPQFIFQYYEEEERQRGNFPDRFSGHQFPNYSSELNVNALLLGDSALYLCASSSGLAVYNEQFFGPGTRLTVL.